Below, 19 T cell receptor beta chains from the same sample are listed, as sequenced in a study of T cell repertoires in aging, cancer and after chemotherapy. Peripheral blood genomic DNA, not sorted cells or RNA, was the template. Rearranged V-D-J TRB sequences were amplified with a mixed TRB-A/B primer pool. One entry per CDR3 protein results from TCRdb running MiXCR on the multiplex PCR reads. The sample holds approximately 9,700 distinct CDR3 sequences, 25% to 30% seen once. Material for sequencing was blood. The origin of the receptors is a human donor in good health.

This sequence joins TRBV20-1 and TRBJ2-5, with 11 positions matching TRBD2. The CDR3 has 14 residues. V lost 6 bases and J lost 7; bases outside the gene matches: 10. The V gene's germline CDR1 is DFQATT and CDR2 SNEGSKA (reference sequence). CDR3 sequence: CSATGTSGLGTQYF. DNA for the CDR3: TGCAGTGCAACTGGGACTAGCGGCTTGGGGACCCAGTACTTC.

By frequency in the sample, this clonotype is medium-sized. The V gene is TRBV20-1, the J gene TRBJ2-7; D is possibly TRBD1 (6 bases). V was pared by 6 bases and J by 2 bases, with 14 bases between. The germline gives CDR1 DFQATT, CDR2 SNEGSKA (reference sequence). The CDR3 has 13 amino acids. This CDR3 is CSAPDRDPYEQYF. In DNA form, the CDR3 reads TGCAGTGCCCCGGACAGAGACCCCTACGAGCAGTACTTC.

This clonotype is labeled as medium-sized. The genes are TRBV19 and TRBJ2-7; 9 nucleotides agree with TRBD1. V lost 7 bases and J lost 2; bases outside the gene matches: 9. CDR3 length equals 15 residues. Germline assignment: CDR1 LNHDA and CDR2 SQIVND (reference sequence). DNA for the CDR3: TGTGCCAGTATGGGCCCCGGGACAGGGACCTACGAGCAGTACTTC. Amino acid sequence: CASMGPGTGTYEQYF. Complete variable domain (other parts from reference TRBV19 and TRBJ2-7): DGGITQSPKYLFRKEGQNVTLSCEQNLNHDAMYWYRQDPGQGLRLIYYSQIVNDFQKGDIAEGYSVSREKKESFPLTVTSAQKNPTAFYLCASMGPGTGTYEQYFGPGTRLTVT.

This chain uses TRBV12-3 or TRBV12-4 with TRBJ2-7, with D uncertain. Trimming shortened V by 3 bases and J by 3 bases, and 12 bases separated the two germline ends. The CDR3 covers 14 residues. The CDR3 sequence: CASSFGLLRYEQYF. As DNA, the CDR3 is TGTGCCAGCAGTTTCGGGCTTCTGCGCTACGAGCAGTACTTC.

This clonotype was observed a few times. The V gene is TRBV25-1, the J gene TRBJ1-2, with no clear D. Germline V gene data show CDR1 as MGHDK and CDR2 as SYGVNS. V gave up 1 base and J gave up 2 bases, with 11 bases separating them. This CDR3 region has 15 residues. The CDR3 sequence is CASSESSGTNYGYTF. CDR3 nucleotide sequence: TGTGCCAGCAGTGAATCATCGGGCACCAACTATGGCTACACCTTC.

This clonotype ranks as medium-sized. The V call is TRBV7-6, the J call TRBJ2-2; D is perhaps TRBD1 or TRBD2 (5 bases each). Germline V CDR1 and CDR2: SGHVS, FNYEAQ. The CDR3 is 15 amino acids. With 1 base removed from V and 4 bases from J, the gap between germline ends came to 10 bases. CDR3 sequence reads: CASSLDAGTTGELFF. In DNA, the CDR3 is TGTGCCAGCAGCTTAGACGCAGGGACCACCGGGGAGCTGTTTTTT.

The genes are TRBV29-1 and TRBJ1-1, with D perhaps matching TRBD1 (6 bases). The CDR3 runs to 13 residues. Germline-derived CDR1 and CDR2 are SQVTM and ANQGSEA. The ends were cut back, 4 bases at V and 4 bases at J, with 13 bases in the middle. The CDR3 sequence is CSVGGQGVTEAFF. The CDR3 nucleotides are TGCAGCGTTGGGGGGCAGGGCGTCACTGAAGCTTTCTTT.

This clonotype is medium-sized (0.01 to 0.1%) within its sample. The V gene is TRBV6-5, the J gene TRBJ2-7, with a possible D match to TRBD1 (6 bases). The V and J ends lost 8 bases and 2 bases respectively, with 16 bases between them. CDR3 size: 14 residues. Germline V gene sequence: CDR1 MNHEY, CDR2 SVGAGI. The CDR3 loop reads CASSEPGQTYEQYF. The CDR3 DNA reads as TGTGCCAGCTCAGAGCCGGGACAAACCTACGAGCAGTACTTC.

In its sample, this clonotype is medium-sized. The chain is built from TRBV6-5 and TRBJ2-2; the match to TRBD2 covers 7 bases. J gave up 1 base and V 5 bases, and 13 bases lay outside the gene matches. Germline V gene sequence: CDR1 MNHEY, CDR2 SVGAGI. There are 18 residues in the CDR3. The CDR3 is CASSHDAGIAGNTGELFF. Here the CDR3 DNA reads TGTGCCAGCAGTCACGATGCGGGAATAGCGGGGAACACCGGGGAGCTGTTTTTT.

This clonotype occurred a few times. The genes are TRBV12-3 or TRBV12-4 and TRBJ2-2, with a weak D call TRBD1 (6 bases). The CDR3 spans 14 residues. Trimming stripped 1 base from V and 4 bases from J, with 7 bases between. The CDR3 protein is CASSLGDTTGELFF. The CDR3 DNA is TGTGCCAGCAGTTTAGGGGACACCACCGGGGAGCTGTTTTTT.

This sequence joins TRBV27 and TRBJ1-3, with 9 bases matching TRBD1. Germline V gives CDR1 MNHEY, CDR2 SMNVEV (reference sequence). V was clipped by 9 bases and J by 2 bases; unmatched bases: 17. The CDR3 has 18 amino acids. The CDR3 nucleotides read TGTGCCAGGATGGGACAGGGTCACGCATCGATCACTGGAAACACCATATATTTT. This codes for CARMGQGHASITGNTIYF.

The CDR3 sequence: CASSLGLAEFLSSYNEQFF. CDR3 nucleotide sequence: TGTGCCAGTAGCCTGGGGCTAGCGGAGTTCCTGAGCTCCTACAATGAGCAGTTCTTC. J is TRBJ2-1 and V is TRBV19, with 7 bases fitting TRBD2. Unmatched junction bases numbered 17, after V lost 6 bases and J lost 0 bases. In germline, CDR1 is LNHDA, CDR2 SQIVND (reference sequence). The CDR3 consists of 19 residues.

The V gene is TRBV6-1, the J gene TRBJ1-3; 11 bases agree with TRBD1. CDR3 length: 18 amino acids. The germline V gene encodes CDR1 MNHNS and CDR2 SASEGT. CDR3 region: CSINPIGTGGPSRNTIYF. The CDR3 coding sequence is TGTTCCATAAACCCGATAGGGACAGGGGGGCCGTCTCGGAACACCATATATTTT.

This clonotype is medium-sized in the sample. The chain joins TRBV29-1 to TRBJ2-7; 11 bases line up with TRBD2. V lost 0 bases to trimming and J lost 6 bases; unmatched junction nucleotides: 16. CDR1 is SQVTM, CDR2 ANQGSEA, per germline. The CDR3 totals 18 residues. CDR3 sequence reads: CSVEDPKPLAGVASEQYF. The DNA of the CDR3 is TGCAGCGTTGAAGATCCAAAACCACTAGCGGGAGTCGCGTCCGAGCAGTACTTC.

CDR3 loop: CASSPDGGGADTQYF. The CDR3, as DNA: TGTGCCAGCAGCCCAGATGGGGGGGGGGCAGATACGCAGTATTTT. V and J are TRBV11-2 and TRBJ2-3, with TRBD2 identical over 7 bases. Germline V gene lookup returns CDR1 SGHAT and CDR2 FQNNGV. The CDR3 runs to 15 residues. The J segment lost 4 bases and the V segment lost 5 bases, leaving 9 bases of the junction unmatched. The whole variable domain, remainder taken from reference TRBV11-2 and TRBJ2-3, is EAGVAQSPRYKIIEKRQSVAFWCNPISGHATLYWYQQILGQGPKLLIQFQNNGVVDDSQLPKDRFSAERLKGVDSTLKIQPAKLEDSAVYLCASSPDGGGADTQYFGPGTRLTVL.

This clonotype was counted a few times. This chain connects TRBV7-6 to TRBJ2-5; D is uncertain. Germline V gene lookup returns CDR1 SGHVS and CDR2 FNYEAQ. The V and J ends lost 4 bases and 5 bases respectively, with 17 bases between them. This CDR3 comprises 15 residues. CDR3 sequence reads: CASSSLGGERETQYF. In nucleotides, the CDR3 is TGTGCCAGCAGCTCATTAGGTGGAGAGAGGGAGACCCAGTACTTC.

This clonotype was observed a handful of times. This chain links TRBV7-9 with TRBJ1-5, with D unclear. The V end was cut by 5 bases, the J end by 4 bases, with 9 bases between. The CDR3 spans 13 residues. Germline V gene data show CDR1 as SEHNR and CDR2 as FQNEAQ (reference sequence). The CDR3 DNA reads TGTGCCAGCAGCCAAGACGGAAATCAGCCCCAGCATTTT. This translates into CASSQDGNQPQHF.

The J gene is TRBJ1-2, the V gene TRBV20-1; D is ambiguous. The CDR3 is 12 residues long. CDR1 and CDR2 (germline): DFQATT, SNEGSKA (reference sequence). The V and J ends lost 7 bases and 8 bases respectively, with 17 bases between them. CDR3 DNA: TGCAGTGACCCCGGTAGGGCTCGGGGCTACACCTTC. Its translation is CSDPGRARGYTF.

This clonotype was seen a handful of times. In DNA form, the CDR3 reads TGTGCCAGCAGCCCACACACCAGTCGTTGGAACTATGGCTACACCTTC. Translated: CASSPHTSRWNYGYTF. This chain joins TRBV7-9 and TRBJ1-2; D ambiguous. Per germline, CDR1 SEHNR and CDR2 FQNEAQ (reference sequence). The CDR3 loop spans 16 amino acids. Trimming removed 5 bases at V and 2 bases at J, with 18 bases between.